This T cell receptor (beta chain) emerged from a study of blood T cell repertoires in COVID-19. As handled by the study authors: Estimated nucleated cell counts came from reference gene primer amplification. The repertoire was sequenced with immunoSEQ multiplex PCR; TCRdb's copy has only in-frame clones and lacks some. That table gives V, J and clone size, and the DNA gave D and trimming. Of tens of thousands of clones listed, roughly 89% were seen once; the top ten hold around 1.4%. Trimming removed 3 bases from V and 7 bases from J; junction bases left unmatched: 11. There are 17 residues in the CDR3. The germline CDR1 and CDR2 sequences are SGHRS and YFSETQ.

This TCR was sampled from a man in his fifties or sixties with acute or convalescent COVID-19. Sequencing was carried out using peripheral blood. The chain has TRBV5-1 and TRBJ2-2; 11 bases fit TRBD2. The CDR3 region has the DNA TGCGCCAGCAGCTCAAAGACTAGCGGGAATGGGTTCGGGGAGCTGTTTTTT. It yields the protein CASSSKTSGNGFGELFF.